This T cell receptor (beta chain) was recorded in a study of shared clonotypes between healthy human individuals. The test was conducted at deep level. Measured with immunoSEQ multiplex PCR; TCRdb has only the in-frame clones, and not every one. The data contain around 1.6 million clones, approximately 98% of them singletons. Per germline, CDR1 SNHLY and CDR2 FYNNEI. The CDR3 runs to 15 residues. V was clipped by 6 bases and J by 5 bases, with 17 bases between them. Sequenced sample: naive CD4+ T cells sorted from blood. The subset here: CD45RA+ positively selected. This sequence joins TRBV2 and TRBJ2-1; D not resolved. The TCR originated in a man younger than 40 in good health. As DNA, the CDR3 is TGTGCCAGCAGCCTTAAAGTGGGTAGGAACAATGAGCAGTTCTTC. This sequence encodes CASSLKVGRNNEQFF.